A single sample gave rise to the 9 T cell receptor beta chains below, sequenced in a study of tissue T cells after allogeneic stem cell transplantation. Repertoires were generated with immunoSEQ multiplex PCR, while TCRdb's copy carries only in-frame clones and drops some. Among over 1,100 clones, less than 65% were seen once, and the ten largest hold roughly 24%. Time point here: mouse harvest day 14 after allogeneic transplant. Each mouse received 10^7 T-cell-depleted marrow cells plus 10^6 splenic CD5+ T cells by tail vein. The sequenced material came from liver tissue. The receptors come from a female BALB/c mouse given C57BL/6 T cells with graft-versus-host disease after an allogeneic hematopoietic cell transplant.

With regard to this clone: Germline and genes here are mouse. The observed sequence ends 1 residue before the CDR3 terminus, with the missing tail filled in from the germline J gene. The rearrangement uses TRBV2 and TRBJ2-4, with D possibly matching TRBD2 (7 bases). V was cut by 0 bases and J by 0 bases, with 13 bases left in between. The CDR3 spans 17 residues. Germline V lookup: CDR1 LGHNA, CDR2 YSYQKL. The sequenced CDR3 bases are TGTGCCAGCAGCCAAGATCCGGGGGGCCCTAGTCAAAACACCTTGTAC. Its protein product is CASSQDPGGPSQNTLY. From start to end, the CDR3 is CASSQDPGGPSQNTLYF.

In the case of this clone: Gene and germline names: mouse. Read data end 1 residue before the CDR3 end; the end is taken from the germline J gene. The rearrangement links TRBV26 to TRBJ1-1; 10 nucleotides match TRBD1. The trim removed 1 base at V and 4 bases at J, leaving 6 bases unmatched. The germline V gene encodes CDR1 KGHPV and CDR2 FQNQEV (reference sequence). CDR3 length equals 16 residues. CDR3 amino acids: CASSLWDRGSGTEVFF. CDR3 DNA (partial): TGTGCCAGCAGTCTGTGGGACAGGGGATCGGGCACAGAAGTCTTC.

Worth noting for this clone: Any gene name here is a mouse gene name. The read gets to within 1 residue of the CDR3 end, and the germline J gene fills in the rest. The chain employs TRBV3 and TRBJ2-1; TRBD1 matches 11 bases. There are 15 residues in the CDR3. J lost 3 bases, V lost 5 bases, and 3 bases had no gene match. CDR1 and CDR2 (germline): SNHLY, FYNGKV (reference sequence). CDR3 protein: CASSVGTGGYAEQFF. CDR3 bases read: TGTGCCAGCAGCGTGGGGACAGGGGGCTATGCTGAGCAGTTC.

This clone was counted a single time. These gene names are mouse names. The read comes to an end 1 residue before the CDR3 does, leaving the germline J gene to fill in the end. The chain links TRBV23 to TRBJ2-5; the table calls TRBD2, which could not be checked here. The CDR3 covers 13 residues. Germline V gene data show CDR1 as KGHTA and CDR2 as FQNQQP. The CDR3 bases that were read are TGCTCCAGCAGGGGACTGGGGGAAGACACCCAGTAC. Amino acid sequence: CSSRGLGEDTQY. The whole CDR3 reads CSSRGLGEDTQYF.

Concerning this clone: Genes and germline are mouse. The CDR3 extends 1 residue past the end of the read, so its final part is completed from the germline J gene. The chain employs TRBV26 and TRBJ2-5; the D is unclear. Trimming left V 2 bases short and J 2 bases short, with 5 bases between. There are 13 residues in the CDR3. CDR1 and CDR2 (germline): KGHPV, FQNQEV (reference sequence). The CDR3 DNA, read in part, is TGTGCCAGCAGTCTGACTTTCCAAGACACCCAGTAC. It translates to CASSLTFQDTQY. The CDR3 in full is CASSLTFQDTQYF.

Remarks on this clone: Mouse names are used for the genes. The sequence runs out 1 residue before the end of the CDR3; the remainder is reconstructed from the germline J gene. The chain combines TRBV26 with TRBJ2-7; 10 bases align to TRBD1. CDR3 length: 14 amino acids. V lost 4 bases to trimming and J lost 4 bases; unmatched junction nucleotides: 4. CDR1 is KGHPV, CDR2 FQNQEV, per germline (reference sequence). The sequenced part of the CDR3 DNA is TGTGCCAGCAGTCCCCGGGACAGGGGTTATGAACAGTAC. Amino acid sequence: CASSPRDRGYEQY. The CDR3 reads in full as CASSPRDRGYEQYF.

This clone is large in the sample. Germline and genes here are mouse. The sequenced fragment ends 1 residue before the CDR3 boundary, so the rest is inferred from the germline J gene. The chain carries TRBV2 and TRBJ1-4; D is possibly TRBD1 (5 bases). This CDR3 spans 14 amino acids. Trimming removed 4 bases at V and 4 bases at J, with 10 bases between. Germline CDR1 reads LGHNA; CDR2 reads YSYQKL. The CDR3 spells CASSPPGHNERLFF. The part of the CDR3 DNA that was read is TGTGCCAGCAGCCCGCCCGGACACAACGAAAGATTATTT. The variable domain in full, completed from reference TRBV2 and TRBJ1-4, reads DPKIIQKPKYLVAVTGSEKILICEQYLGHNAMYWYRQSAKKPLEFMFSYSYQKLMDNQTASSRFQPQSSKKNHLDLQITALKPDDSATYFCASSPPGHNERLFFGHGTKLSVL.

Notes on this clone: The genes and germline here are from mouse. Incomplete CDR3 DNA: TGCACCTGCAGTGCCCGGGACAGGAGTCAAAACACCTTGTAC. Its translation: CTCSARDRSQNTLY. The entire CDR3 protein reads CTCSARDRSQNTLYF. The chain recombines TRBV1 with TRBJ2-4, with TRBD1 matching 8 bases. The read falls 1 residue short of the CDR3 end, and the missing part is taken from the germline J gene. With 3 bases clipped from V and 0 bases from J, the junction kept 2 bases outside the gene matches. The germline V gene has CDR1 NSQYPW and CDR2 LRSPGD (reference sequence). The CDR3 loop spans 15 amino acids.

By share, this clone counts as large. The gene names here belong to mouse. Coverage ceases 1 residue before the CDR3 finishes, and the germline J gene fills in the end. The chain has TRBV29 and TRBJ2-1, with D hard to call. The length of the CDR3 is 8 residues. V was trimmed by 8 bases and J by 9 bases, leaving 2 bases between them. The germline gives CDR1 MSHET, CDR2 SYDVDS. Incomplete CDR3 DNA: TGTGCTAGCGTTGAGCAGTTC. It encodes CASVEQF. The entire CDR3 is CASVEQFF.